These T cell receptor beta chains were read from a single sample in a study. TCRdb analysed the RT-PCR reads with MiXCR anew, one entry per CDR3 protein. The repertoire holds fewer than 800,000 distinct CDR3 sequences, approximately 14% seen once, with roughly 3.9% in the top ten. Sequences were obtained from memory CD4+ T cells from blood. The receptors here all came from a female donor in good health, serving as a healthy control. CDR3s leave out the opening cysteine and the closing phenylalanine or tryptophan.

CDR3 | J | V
ASSFYAASYEQY | TRBJ2-7 | TRBV12-3/TRBV12-4
ASTLVGETEAF | TRBJ1-1 | TRBV9
SAKRGTYNEQF | TRBJ2-1 | TRBV20-1
ASSLRQGSEQY | TRBJ2-7 | TRBV7-3
ASTGDNTEAF | TRBJ1-1 | TRBV7-2
ASSLSGPGGQY | TRBJ2-7 | TRBV7-8
ASSGGTGSWGRVTGELF | TRBJ2-2 | TRBV5-1
ASSQGGAEEKLF | TRBJ1-4 | TRBV4-2
AIRDPGQGPGNTIY | TRBJ1-3 | TRBV10-3
ASRLREGLETQY | TRBJ2-5 | TRBV5-1
SARDQGLAF | TRBJ1-1 | TRBV20-1
ASSGGPANGAF | TRBJ1-1 | TRBV7-2
ASSRFGGTGNTIY | TRBJ1-3 | TRBV28
SASIGVMNTEAF | TRBJ1-1 | TRBV20-1
ASSVNRESEQY | TRBJ2-7 | TRBV2
ASTSVVEQF | TRBJ2-1 | TRBV7-9